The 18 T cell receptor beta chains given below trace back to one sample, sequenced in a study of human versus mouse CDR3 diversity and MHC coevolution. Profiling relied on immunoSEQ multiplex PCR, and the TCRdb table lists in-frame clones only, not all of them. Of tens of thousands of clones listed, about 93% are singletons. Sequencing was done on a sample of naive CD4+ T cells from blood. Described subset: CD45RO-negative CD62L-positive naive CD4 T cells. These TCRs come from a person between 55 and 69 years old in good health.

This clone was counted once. The CDR3 sequence is CASSMRTQGNSGNTIYF. The CDR3 nucleotides read TGTGCCAGTAGTATGAGGACACAGGGGAACTCTGGAAACACCATATATTTT. V is TRBV19 and J is TRBJ1-3; 7 nucleotides agree with TRBD1. V gave up 3 bases and J gave up 0 bases; unmatched junction bases: 8. CDR3 length equals 17 residues. Germline CDR1 LNHDA, CDR2 SQIVND (reference sequence).

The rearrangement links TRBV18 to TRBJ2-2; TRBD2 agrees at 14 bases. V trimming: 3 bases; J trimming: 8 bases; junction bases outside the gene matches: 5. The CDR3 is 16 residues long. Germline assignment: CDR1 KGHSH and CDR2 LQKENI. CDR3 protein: CASSPGTSGSQGELFF. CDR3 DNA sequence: TGTGCCAGCTCACCTGGGACTAGCGGGAGTCAAGGGGAGCTGTTTTTT.

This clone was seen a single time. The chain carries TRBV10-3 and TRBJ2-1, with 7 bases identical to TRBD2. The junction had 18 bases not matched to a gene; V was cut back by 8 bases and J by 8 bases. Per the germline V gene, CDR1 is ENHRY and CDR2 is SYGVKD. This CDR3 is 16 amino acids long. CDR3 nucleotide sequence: TGTGCCATCGGCCGGGGGAGGGAAGAGGGTTTAGATGAGCAGTTCTTC. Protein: CAIGRGREEGLDEQFF.

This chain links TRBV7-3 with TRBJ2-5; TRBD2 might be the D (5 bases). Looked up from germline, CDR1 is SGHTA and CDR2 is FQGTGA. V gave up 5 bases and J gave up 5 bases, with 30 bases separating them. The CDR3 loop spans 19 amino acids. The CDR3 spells CASSGMSRWTPGYVETQYF. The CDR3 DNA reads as TGTGCCAGCAGCGGTATGAGTAGGTGGACTCCCGGCTACGTTGAGACCCAGTACTTC.

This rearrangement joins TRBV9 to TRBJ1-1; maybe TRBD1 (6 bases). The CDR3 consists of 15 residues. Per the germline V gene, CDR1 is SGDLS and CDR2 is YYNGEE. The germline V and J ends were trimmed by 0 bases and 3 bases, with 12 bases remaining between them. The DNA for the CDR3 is TGTGCCAGCAGCGTAGTCCAGGGGACGGACACTGAAGCTTTCTTT. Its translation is CASSVVQGTDTEAFF.

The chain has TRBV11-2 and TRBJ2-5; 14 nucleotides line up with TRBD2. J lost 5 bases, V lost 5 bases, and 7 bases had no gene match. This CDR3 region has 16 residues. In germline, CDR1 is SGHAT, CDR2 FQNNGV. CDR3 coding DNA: TGTGCCAGCAGCCCAGGACTAGCGGGAGGTGGGGAGACCCAGTACTTC. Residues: CASSPGLAGGGETQYF.

CDR3 sequence: CASRAASGRNIETQYF. DNA for the CDR3: TGTGCCAGTAGAGCCGCTAGCGGGCGGAACATCGAGACCCAGTACTTC. The chain employs TRBV19 and TRBJ2-5, with 8 bases identical to TRBD2. Trimming cost V 6 bases and J 5 bases; bases outside gene matches: 14. Looked up from germline, CDR1 is LNHDA and CDR2 is SQIVND (reference sequence). The CDR3 consists of 16 residues.

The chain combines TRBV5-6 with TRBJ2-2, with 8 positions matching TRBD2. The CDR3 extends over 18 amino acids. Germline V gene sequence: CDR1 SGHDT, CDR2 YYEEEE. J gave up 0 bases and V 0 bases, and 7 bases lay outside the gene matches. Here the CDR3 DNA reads TGTGCCAGCAGCTTGGGCGGGAGGACTCTTACGAACACCGGGGAGCTGTTTTTT. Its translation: CASSLGGRTLTNTGELFF.

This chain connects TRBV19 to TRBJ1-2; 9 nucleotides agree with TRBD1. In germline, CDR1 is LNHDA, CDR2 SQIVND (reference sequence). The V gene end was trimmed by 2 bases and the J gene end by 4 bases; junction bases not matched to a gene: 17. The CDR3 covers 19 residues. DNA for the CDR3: TGTGCCAGTAGTATAAGGGACCCGACCTACAGGGGGCAGATCTATGGCTACACCTTC. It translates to CASSIRDPTYRGQIYGYTF.

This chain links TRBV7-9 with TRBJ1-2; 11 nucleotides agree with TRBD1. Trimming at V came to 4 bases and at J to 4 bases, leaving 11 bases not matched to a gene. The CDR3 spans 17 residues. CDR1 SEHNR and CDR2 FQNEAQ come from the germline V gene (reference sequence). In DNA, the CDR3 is TGTGCCAGCAGCTCCCAGGACAGGGGGCGGAATCTCTATGGCTACACCTTC. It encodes CASSSQDRGRNLYGYTF.

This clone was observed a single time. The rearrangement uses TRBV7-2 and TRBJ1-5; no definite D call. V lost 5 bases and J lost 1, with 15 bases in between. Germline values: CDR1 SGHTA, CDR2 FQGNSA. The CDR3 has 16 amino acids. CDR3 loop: CASSGGPLRSNQPQHF. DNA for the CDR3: TGTGCCAGCAGCGGCGGGCCTCTTCGGAGCAATCAGCCCCAGCATTTT.

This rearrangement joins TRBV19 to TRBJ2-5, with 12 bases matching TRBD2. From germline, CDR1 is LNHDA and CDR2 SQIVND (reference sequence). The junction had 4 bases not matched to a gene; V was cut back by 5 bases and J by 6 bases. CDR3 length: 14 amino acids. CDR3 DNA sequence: TGTGCCAGTAGTGCGACTAGCGGGAGTCAGACCCAGTACTTC. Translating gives CASSATSGSQTQYF.

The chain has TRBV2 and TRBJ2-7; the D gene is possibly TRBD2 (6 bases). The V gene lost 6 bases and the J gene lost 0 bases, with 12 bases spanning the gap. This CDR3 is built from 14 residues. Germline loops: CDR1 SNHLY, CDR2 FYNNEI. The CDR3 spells CASRSNGGSYEQYF. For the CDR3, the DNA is TGTGCCAGCAGGTCTAACGGGGGCTCCTACGAGCAGTACTTC.

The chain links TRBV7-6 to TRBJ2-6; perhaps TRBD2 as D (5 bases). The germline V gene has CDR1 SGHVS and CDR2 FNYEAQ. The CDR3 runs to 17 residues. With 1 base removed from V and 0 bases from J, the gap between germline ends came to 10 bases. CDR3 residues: CASSLVDGSSGANVLTF. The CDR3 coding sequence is TGTGCCAGCAGCTTAGTCGATGGGAGCTCTGGGGCCAACGTCCTGACTTTC.

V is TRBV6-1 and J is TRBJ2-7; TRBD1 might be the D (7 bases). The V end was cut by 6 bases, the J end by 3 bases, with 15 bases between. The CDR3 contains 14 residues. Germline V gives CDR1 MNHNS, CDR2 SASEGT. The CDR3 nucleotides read TGTGCCAGCAGGGGAGGCACAGGGGTCTACGAGCAGTACTTC. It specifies CASRGGTGVYEQYF.

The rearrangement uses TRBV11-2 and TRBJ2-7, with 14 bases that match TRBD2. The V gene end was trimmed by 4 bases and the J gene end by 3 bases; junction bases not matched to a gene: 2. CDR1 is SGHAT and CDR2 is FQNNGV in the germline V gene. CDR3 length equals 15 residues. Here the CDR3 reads CASSSGLAGVYEQYF. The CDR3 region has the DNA TGTGCCAGCAGCTCGGGACTAGCGGGAGTCTACGAGCAGTACTTC.

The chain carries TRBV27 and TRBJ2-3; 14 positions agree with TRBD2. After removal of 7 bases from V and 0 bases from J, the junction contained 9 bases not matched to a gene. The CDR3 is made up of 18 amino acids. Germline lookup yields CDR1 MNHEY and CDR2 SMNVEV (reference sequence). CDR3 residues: CASTDRTSGRRSTDTQYF. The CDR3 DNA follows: TGTGCCAGCACTGATAGGACTAGCGGGAGGAGAAGCACAGATACGCAGTATTTT.

CDR3 nucleotides: TGTGCCAGCAATGTGGAAGGGCAGGGGAACACTGAAGCTTTCTTT. It codes for CASNVEGQGNTEAFF. This chain joins TRBV2 and TRBJ1-1; tentative D call: TRBD1 (5 bases). Per germline, CDR1 SNHLY and CDR2 FYNNEI. Trimming cost V 7 bases and J 1 base, with 16 bases left between them. The CDR3 runs to 15 residues.